This TCR beta chain is from a study of blood T cell repertoires in COVID-19 (dated by TCRdb to between 2020 and 2021). With respect to the entire study: Samples covering the acute and convalescent phases of COVID-19 were provided by collaborators in the United States, Italy and Spain. The prospective study material was composed of cDNA or gDNA derived from T cells, B-cell-depleted T cells, or PBMCs. The dataset comprised deeply sampled blood TCRbeta repertoires from subjects exposed to, actively infected with, or recovered from COVID-19. The repertoires were released in a freely available public database meant as a resource for research on the immune response to SARS-CoV-2. The samples were drawn from the first 160 participants of the ongoing ImmuneRACE study and from 1,254 subjects provided by 6 global collaborators. Nearly every sample came with metadata listing a de-identified subject ID, COVID-19 status, age in years and sex. Where available, HLA class I and class II types were taken from metadata supplied by the sample provider and were not determined by assay-based typing. Points the paper makes about the study in general: The amount of clinical and demographic metadata varied by source and participant and was provided uncurated.

Another Seattle source contributed samples from volunteer blood donors who had recovered from COVID-19. Each collaborating institution followed its own protocols to collect whole blood in K2EDTA tubes. For TCRbeta analysis, collaborators shipped samples as frozen whole blood, isolated PBMCs, or DNA extracted from either of those sample types. The CDR3 starts with the cysteine, ends with the phenylalanine, and has 15 residues. The DNA shown is the 45-base CDR3, in frame from base 1. V lost 4 bases and J lost 4 bases, and the count of bases not matched to a germline gene is 10. In the germline V gene, CDR1 corresponds to SGHDT and CDR2 to YYEEEE. The immunoSEQ Assay, a bias-controlled multiplex PCR, was used to amplify TCRbeta CDR3 regions from genomic DNA. The published analysis was carried out like this. Within the assay, amplification of reference gene primers was used to estimate how many nucleated cells each sample contained. To quantify the absolute abundance of each unique TCRbeta CDR3 rearrangement, sequence reads were collapsed and filtered. For each sample, productive Simpson clonality was calculated as the square root of Simpson's diversity index across productive rearrangements. The table comes from immuneACCESS by way of TCRdb, which keeps in-frame sequences with V and J called. Part of the clones is missing from these tables; in studies checked, under half for an unresolved V gene and the rest for unknown reasons. V and J calls plus clone size are reproduced from that table; the DNA served to infer D and trimming. For this sample the table gives about 220,000 clones, of which approximately 86% were detected only once. The top ten clonotypes cover 2.5% to 3.5% of the sample.

As regards this clone: What this receptor recognizes is not known. Base-call qualities are not available, and no considerably larger clone is one nucleotide away.

Sequenced material: peripheral blood. This sequence originates from a woman aged 25 to 39 who had recovered from COVID-19. Rearrangement joined TRBV5-6 to TRBJ2-5; 7 of the junction bases match TRBD1. The sequenced DNA: TGTGCCAGCAGCGCAGGGACAGCCCCCGGAGAGACCCAGTACTTC. Translated, this gives CASSAGTAPGETQYF.